These 5 T cell receptor beta chains were sequenced from one sample in a study of tumor and adjacent non-tumor tissue in lung cancer. A modified ARM-PCR protocol with three rounds of nested PCR amplified TCRbeta. TCRdb reanalysed the multiplex PCR reads using MiXCR and keeps one entry per CDR3 protein. The repertoire includes more than 55,000 distinct CDR3 sequences, about 55% of them detected once, and more than 30% sits in the top ten. No cell sorting was done before RNA was extracted from the tissue. This non-tumor lung sample came from over 3 cm beyond the tumor edge. The source material was distant non-tumor lung tissue. These receptors were collected from a man in his 70s with non-small cell lung cancer.

In the case of this clonotype: A read error is possible here, since a much larger clone lies one base away. The chain is built from TRBV12-3 or TRBV12-4 and TRBJ2-3, with D perhaps matching TRBD2 (8 bases). The CDR3 has 15 amino acids. In nucleotides, the CDR3 is TGTGCCAGCACCCGTCGGGAGGGGGCCGCCGATACGCGGTATTTT. It encodes CASTRREGAADTRYF.

V is TRBV5-1 and J is TRBJ2-7, with 10 bases that match TRBD2. CDR1 is SGHRS and CDR2 is YFSETQ in the germline V gene. This CDR3 is built from 16 residues. Germline trimming cut 3 bases from V and 4 bases from J; bases unmatched to any gene: 10. CDR3: CASSSTSGTSVYEQYF. In DNA, the CDR3 is TGCGCCAGCAGCTCGACTTCCGGGACTAGCGTGTACGAGCAGTACTTC.

The chain couples TRBV12-3 or TRBV12-4 to TRBJ1-2; 7 nucleotides match TRBD1. The CDR3 is 17 residues long. The V and J ends lost 6 bases and 1 base, in that order; junction bases with no gene match: 14. The chain's CDR3 is CASRRTPETGFNYGYTF. The CDR3 nucleotides are TGTGCCAGCAGACGCACTCCCGAGACAGGGTTTAACTATGGCTACACCTTC.

This clonotype was picked up one time. A read error may produce the germline difference seen at one junction end. The CDR3 nucleotides are TGTGCCGGCAGCCTAGAGGCGGGGGCGCCCTACAATGAGCTGTTCTTC. It codes for CAGSLEAGAPYNELFF. The V and J genes are TRBV6-2 or TRBV6-3 and TRBJ2-1, with a weak D call TRBD2 (7 bases). The CDR3 length is 16 residues. Germline values: CDR1 MNHEY, CDR2 SVGEGT.

Concerning this clonotype: Possible read error: a much larger clone is one base away. The chain recombines TRBV6-5 with TRBJ1-3; 7 bases match TRBD1. Germline loops: CDR1 MNHEY, CDR2 SVGAGI. The CDR3 totals 15 residues. The CDR3: CASSFTGVGGTTIYF. Here the CDR3 DNA reads TGTGCCAGCAGTTTTACAGGGGTCGGTGGAACCACCATATATTTT.